Described below is a single T cell receptor (beta chain) sequence and its context. With 0 bases removed from V and 8 bases from J, the gap between germline ends came to 13 bases. Per germline, CDR1 LNHNV and CDR2 YYDKDF (reference sequence). This CDR3 comprises 15 residues. This sample is drawn from a study of Graves' ophthalmopathy and Graves' hyperthyroidism. Ophthalmopathy was moderately-to-severely active, CAS at least 3, NOSPECS at least 4, lasting under 3 months. No donor had other autoimmune disease, uncontrolled infection, pregnancy or lactation. Amplified TCR beta CDR3 regions were obtained using RNA transcripts as template. First-round RT-PCR used HTBI primers; second-round multiplex PCR followed. TCRdb re-analysed the multiplex PCR reads in MiXCR, keeping a single row per CDR3 protein. The sample lists around 670,000 distinct CDR3 sequences, roughly two fifths occurring once.

The V gene is TRBV15, the J gene TRBJ1-4; tentative D call: TRBD1 (5 bases). Sequenced input: peripheral blood. This receptor was obtained from an adult man with Graves' ophthalmopathy. CDR3: CATSRDRGRDEKLFF. CDR3 bases: TGTGCCACCAGCAGAGATAGGGGACGGGACGAAAAACTGTTTTTT.